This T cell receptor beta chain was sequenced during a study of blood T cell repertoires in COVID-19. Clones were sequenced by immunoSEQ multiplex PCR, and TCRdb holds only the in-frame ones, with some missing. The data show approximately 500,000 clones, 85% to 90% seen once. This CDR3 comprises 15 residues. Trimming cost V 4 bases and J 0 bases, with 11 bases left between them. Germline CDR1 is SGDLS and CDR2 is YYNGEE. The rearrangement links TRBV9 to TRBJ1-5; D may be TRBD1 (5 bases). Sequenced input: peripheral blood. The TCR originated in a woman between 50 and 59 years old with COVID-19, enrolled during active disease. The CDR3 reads CASSPWGDSNQPQHF. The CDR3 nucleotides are TGTGCCAGCAGCCCCTGGGGGGATAGCAATCAGCCCCAGCATTTT.